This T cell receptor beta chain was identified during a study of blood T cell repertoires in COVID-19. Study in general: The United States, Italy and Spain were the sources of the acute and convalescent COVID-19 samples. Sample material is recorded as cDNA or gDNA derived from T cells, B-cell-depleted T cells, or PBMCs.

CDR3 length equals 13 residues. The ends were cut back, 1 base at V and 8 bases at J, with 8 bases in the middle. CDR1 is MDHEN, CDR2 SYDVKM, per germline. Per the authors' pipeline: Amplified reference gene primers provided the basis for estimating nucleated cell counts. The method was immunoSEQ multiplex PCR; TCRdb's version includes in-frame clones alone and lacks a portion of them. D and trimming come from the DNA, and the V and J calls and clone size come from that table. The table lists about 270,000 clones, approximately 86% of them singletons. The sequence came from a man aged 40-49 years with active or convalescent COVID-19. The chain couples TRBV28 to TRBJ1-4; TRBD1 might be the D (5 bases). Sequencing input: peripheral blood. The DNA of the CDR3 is TGTGCCAGCAGTTTATTGACAGTAGAAAAACTGTTTTTT. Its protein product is CASSLLTVEKLFF.